These 7 T cell receptor beta chains share one sample of origin, sequenced in a study of metastatic and nonmetastatic thyroid tumors. TCRdb re-called the PCR reads via MiXCR. Of thousands of clones listed, 27% are singletons. Every patient underwent thyroid surgery untreated. Material for sequencing was tumor tissue. These receptors were collected from a female donor with papillary thyroid cancer or a benign thyroid nodule (not recorded which). Some clones in this sample may be carry-over from other donors' samples.

This clone has just a few counts. This chain joins TRBV2 and TRBJ2-2; D is possibly TRBD1 or TRBD2 (6 bases each). V gave up 3 bases and J gave up 7 bases, with 15 bases separating them. Germline V gene sequence: CDR1 SNHLY, CDR2 FYNNEI. This CDR3 is 15 amino acids long. The chain's CDR3 is CASSESGGAIGELFF. The CDR3 DNA sequence: TGTGCCAGCAGTGAGTCCGGGGGCGCGATCGGGGAGCTGTTTTTT.

The CDR3 region has the DNA TGTGCCAGCAGTCAACCCCCTACCGGGACTCAAAATTCACCCCTCCACTTT. It translates to CASSQPPTGTQNSPLHF. The chain uses TRBV12-3 or TRBV12-4 and TRBJ1-6, with D maybe TRBD1 (5 bases). The V gene lost 5 bases and the J gene lost 7 bases, with 21 bases spanning the gap. CDR3 size: 17 residues.

J is TRBJ2-7 and V is TRBV11-2; no reliable D call. The CDR3 length is 12 residues. Germline assignment: CDR1 SGHAT and CDR2 FQNNGV. Trimming pared 6 bases from V and 2 bases from J, leaving 8 bases between. This CDR3 reads CASSLYTYEQYF. The DNA for the CDR3 is TGTGCCAGCAGTCTATACACCTACGAGCAGTACTTC.

In its sample, this clone was seen a few times. CDR3 in DNA: TGTGCCAGTAGTATGGACAGGGTTGGAGGCTACACCTTC. It codes for CASSMDRVGGYTF. The V gene is TRBV19, the J gene TRBJ1-2; 8 nucleotides align to TRBD1. V dropped 3 bases and J dropped 8; count of bases not matched to a gene: 5. The germline gives CDR1 LNHDA, CDR2 SQIVND (reference sequence). CDR3 length: 13 amino acids.

The chain links TRBV12-3 or TRBV12-4 to TRBJ2-1; TRBD1 matches at 9 bases. V lost 7 bases and J lost 9; bases outside the gene matches: 10. This CDR3 region has 14 residues. CDR3 in amino acids: CASTLRGQGSEQFF. The CDR3 nucleotides read TGTGCCAGCACCCTAAGAGGACAGGGGAGTGAGCAGTTCTTC.

The chain's CDR3 is CAISVSSRGSNTEAFF. The CDR3 DNA is TGTGCCATCAGTGTCAGTAGTCGGGGTAGTAACACTGAAGCTTTCTTT. The rearrangement uses TRBV10-3 and TRBJ1-1; D gene ambiguous. With 4 bases removed from V and 2 bases from J, the gap between germline ends came to 17 bases. There are 16 residues in the CDR3. CDR1 is ENHRY and CDR2 is SYGVKD in the germline V gene.

The chain employs TRBV11-1 and TRBJ1-1; tentative D call: TRBD1 (5 bases). There are 15 residues in the CDR3. Trimming pared 3 bases from V and 3 bases from J, leaving 14 bases between. CDR1 is SGHAT and CDR2 is FQDESV in the germline V gene (reference sequence). CDR3 region: CASSFSRDSYTEAFF. CDR3 coding DNA: TGTGCCAGCAGCTTCTCCAGGGATTCTTACACTGAAGCTTTCTTT. The full variable domain, completed using reference TRBV11-1 and TRBJ1-1, is EAEVAQSPRYKITEKSQAVAFWCDPISGHATLYWYRQILGQGPELLVQFQDESVVDDSQLPKDRFSAERLKGVDSTLKIQPAELGDSAMYLCASSFSRDSYTEAFFGQGTRLTVV.